This T cell receptor (beta chain) was identified during a study of beta chain features in type 1 diabetes. Whole-study results and caveats: Researchers report that Type 1 diabetes patients had moderately but significantly shorter TCRB CDR3s across all four CD4+ subsets. Among patients, naive, central memory and Treg TCRB repertoires appeared more similar than among healthy donors.

CD45RO/CCR7/CD25/CD127/CD95/CD27 staining was used to isolate CD4+ naive, central memory, regulatory and stem cell-like memory cells by sorting. This CDR3 contains 15 residues. With 3 bases removed from V and 2 bases from J, the gap between germline ends came to 10 bases. The germline V gene encodes CDR1 MGHDK and CDR2 SYGVNS. For this clone: The antigen remains unidentified.

Reverse transcription of all isolated RNA meant that expressed TCRB transcripts were sequenced. Clones were sequenced by immunoSEQ multiplex PCR, and TCRdb holds only the in-frame ones, with some missing. The sample lists 450,000 to 600,000 clones, around 30% occurring once. This clonotype originated in a man aged 18 to 35 in good health. The sequenced sample was naive CD4+ T cells from blood. V gene TRBV25-1 combines with J gene TRBJ1-4; D gene unclear. The CDR3 DNA is TGTGCCAGCAGTGAGGTCTGGGGTACTAATGAAAAACTGTTTTTT. It is translated as CASSEVWGTNEKLFF.